This TCR beta chain originates from a study of blood T cells in healthy people across ages. Study results and limitations: In long-lived donors, naive CD4+ cell counts and diversity exceeded those of aged donors. Samples with more naive T cells showed higher observed beta diversity.

A second PCR, run for roughly 7 to 12 cycles, used a sample-barcoded 5' primer plus a J-beta primer mix. A template-switch adaptor containing 12 random nucleotides labeled each cDNA molecule. A single record per CDR3 protein comes from TCRdb applying MiXCR to the 5' RACE reads. This table holds roughly 800,000 distinct CDR3 sequences, under 30% found once. V dropped 0 bases and J dropped 1 base, with 12 bases sitting between them. The length of the CDR3 is 16 residues. Germline V gene sequence: CDR1 SGHRS, CDR2 YFSETQ. Comment on this clonotype: Its specificity is unknown.

Total RNA was extracted at no less than 6 micrograms per sample. These data are also associated with another study on T cells of mothers and their children.

The chain combines TRBV5-1 with TRBJ2-3; D remains ambiguous. This sequence originates from a boy aged 5-17 years in good health. The sample was blood. The CDR3 region has the DNA TGCGCCAGCAGCTTGGGTGCGCCTTCGGGCACAGATACGCAGTATTTT. Amino acid sequence: CASSLGAPSGTDTQYF.